This record covers a single TCR beta chain. The target antigen is unknown. This record comes from a study of cytomegalovirus exposure and HLA in healthy donors. General study points: Most of the TCR beta V segments (in an earlier analysis) were productive either about 90% or about 30% of the time. Follow-up analysis found HLA locus-dependent TCR association rates, highest for DRB1 and lowest for HLA-C. Later analysis found that TCR beta chains associated with HLA were more clonally expanded than other, equally common chains.

PCR amplification relied on 60 Vbeta primers (plus 13 Jbeta primers). Sequencing was performed with immunoSEQ multiplex PCR; in TCRdb, only in-frame clones are kept and a portion is missing. Here the sample spans 150,000 to 200,000 clones, roughly 80% being singletons. V dropped 0 bases and J dropped 6; count of bases not matched to a gene: 17. The germline gives CDR1 WNHNN, CDR2 SYGVQD (reference sequence). The CDR3 consists of 19 residues. Source material: PBMCs. This sequence joins TRBV10-1 and TRBJ2-7, with 10 bases aligning to TRBD2. This clonotype was obtained from a boy aged 5-17 years in good health and CMV-seronegative. CDR3 region: CASSESRSFLAGEEGEQYF. Here the CDR3 DNA reads TGCGCCAGCAGTGAGTCCCGTTCGTTTCTAGCGGGAGAGGAGGGCGAGCAGTACTTC.